A selection of T cell receptor beta chains follows, all from one sample in a study of cytomegalovirus exposure and HLA in healthy donors. The method was immunoSEQ multiplex PCR; TCRdb's version includes in-frame clones alone and lacks a portion of them. Altogether approximately 53,000 clones are present, more than 65% being singletons, with the ten largest covering over 8%. Sequenced input: PBMCs. The receptor set was obtained from a woman aged 50 to 60 in good health and CMV-seronegative. CDR3s include the opening cysteine and the closing phenylalanine or tryptophan. The D gene is left open where the match is weak. The size entry is marked missing in some rows and otherwise reads once, few, many or a size class.

CDR3: CASRQGTTEAFF
DNA: TGTGCCAGCAGACAGGGTACCACTGAAGCTTTCTTT
V: TRBV2
size: NA
D: NA
J: TRBJ1-1

CDR3: CAWSVQGTWGPSEQFF
DNA: TGTGCCTGGAGTGTACAGGGGACCTGGGGCCCCTCGGAGCAGTTCTTC
V: TRBV30
size: few
D: TRBD1
J: TRBJ2-1

CDR3: CASAERGSSYNEQFF
DNA: TGTGCCAGCGCGGAGCGGGGAAGCTCCTACAATGAGCAGTTCTTC
V: TRBV2
size: NA
D: TRBD2
J: TRBJ2-1

CDR3: CATSRETGTSGSGEQYF
DNA: TGTGCCACCAGCAGAGAAACCGGGACTAGCGGGAGTGGGGAGCAGTACTTC
V: TRBV15
size: NA
D: TRBD2
J: TRBJ2-7

CDR3: CASSPGGAGRETQYF
DNA: TGTGCCAGCAGCCCCGGGGGGGCGGGACGGGAGACCCAGTACTTC
V: TRBV5-5
size: NA
D: TRBD2
J: TRBJ2-5

CDR3: CASSSAIRTGEGEKLFF
DNA: TGCGCCAGCAGCTCTGCGATCCGGACAGGGGAGGGTGAAAAACTGTTTTTT
V: TRBV5-1
size: NA
D: TRBD1
J: TRBJ1-4

CDR3: CASSMPTQVYGYTF
DNA: TGTGCCAGTAGTATGCCAACACAGGTCTATGGCTACACCTTC
V: TRBV19
size: NA
D: NA
J: TRBJ1-2

CDR3: CASSSGTNRETQYF
DNA: TGCGCCAGCAGCTCAGGGACTAATAGGGAGACCCAGTACTTC
V: TRBV5-1
size: few
D: TRBD2
J: TRBJ2-5

CDR3: CASSPLWTGSTDTQYF
DNA: TGTGCCAGCAGCCCCTTATGGACAGGTAGCACAGATACGCAGTATTTT
V: TRBV7-9
size: NA
D: TRBD1
J: TRBJ2-3

CDR3: CATSRASGWGYNEQFF
DNA: TGTGCCACCAGCCGGGCTAGCGGTTGGGGCTACAATGAGCAGTTCTTC
V: TRBV15
size: NA
D: TRBD2
J: TRBJ2-1

CDR3: CASSQEGRGADTQYF
DNA: TGCGCCAGCAGCCAAGAGGGGAGGGGAGCAGATACGCAGTATTTT
V: TRBV4-1
size: once
D: TRBD2
J: TRBJ2-3

CDR3: CASSVYEQYF
DNA: TGCGCCAGCAGTGTATACGAGCAGTACTTC
V: TRBV23-1
size: NA
D: NA
J: TRBJ2-7

CDR3: CAWTGQPNSPLHF
DNA: TGTGCCTGGACGGGACAGCCTAATTCACCCCTCCACTTT
V: TRBV30
size: NA
D: TRBD1
J: TRBJ1-6

CDR3: CASSLWAGGGTDTQYF
DNA: TGTGCCAGCAGTTTATGGGCAGGGGGTGGCACAGATACGCAGTATTTT
V: TRBV27
size: NA
D: TRBD1
J: TRBJ2-3

CDR3: CASSLQGSFYGYTF
DNA: TGTGCCAGCAGCTTACAGGGATCCTTCTATGGCTACACCTTC
V: TRBV7-9
size: once
D: NA
J: TRBJ1-2

CDR3: CAWSLGLNQPQHF
DNA: TGTGCCTGGAGTCTGGGGCTTAATCAGCCCCAGCATTTT
V: TRBV30
size: NA
D: NA
J: TRBJ1-5

CDR3: CATSRGPGLAGGVLQETQYF
DNA: TGTGCCACCAGCAGAGGCCCTGGACTAGCGGGGGGTGTACTTCAAGAGACCCAGTACTTC
V: TRBV15
size: NA
D: TRBD2
J: TRBJ2-5

CDR3: CASSQDDRDPQFF
DNA: TGCGCCAGCAGCCAAGATGACAGGGACCCTCAGTTCTTC
V: TRBV4-3
size: few
D: TRBD1
J: TRBJ2-1

CDR3: CASSLLPSGGGQETQYF
DNA: TGTGCCAGCAGTTTATTACCAAGCGGGGGCGGACAAGAGACCCAGTACTTC
V: TRBV27
size: NA
D: TRBD2
J: TRBJ2-5

CDR3: CASSLRGASRETQYF
DNA: TGTGCCAGTAGTCTCCGGGGGGCATCTCGAGAGACCCAGTACTTC
V: TRBV19
size: NA
D: NA
J: TRBJ2-5

CDR3: CASSPWTGRNNEQFF
DNA: TGTGCCAGCAGTCCTTGGACAGGGCGCAACAATGAGCAGTTCTTC
V: TRBV2
size: NA
D: TRBD1
J: TRBJ2-1

CDR3: CASSARDRAFF
DNA: TGTGCCAGTAGTGCCCGGGACAGAGCTTTCTTT
V: TRBV19
size: NA
D: TRBD1
J: TRBJ1-1

CDR3: CASNPPASGASYEQYF
DNA: TGTGCCAGCAACCCCCCCGCTAGCGGAGCCTCCTACGAGCAGTACTTC
V: TRBV28
size: NA
D: TRBD2
J: TRBJ2-7

CDR3: CASSLDGSWEATQYF
DNA: TGCGCCAGCAGCTTGGATGGCTCTTGGGAGGCTACGCAGTATTTT
V: TRBV5-1
size: NA
D: NA
J: TRBJ2-3

CDR3: CASKMHIRSEAFF
DNA: TGTGCCAGTAAAATGCACATTCGCTCTGAAGCTTTCTTT
V: TRBV19
size: few
D: NA
J: TRBJ1-1

CDR3: CASSLGQGVYEQYF
DNA: TGTGCCAGCAGCTTAGGTCAGGGGGTCTACGAGCAGTACTTC
V: TRBV7-6
size: NA
D: TRBD1
J: TRBJ2-7

CDR3: CASSAGQVGTGELFF
DNA: TGTGCCAGCAGCGCAGGACAGGTTGGCACCGGGGAGCTGTTTTTT
V: TRBV7-9
size: NA
D: TRBD1
J: TRBJ2-2

CDR3: CASSYLGQGLYGYTF
DNA: TGTGCCAGCAGTTACCTTGGACAGGGACTCTATGGCTACACCTTC
V: TRBV6-5
size: NA
D: TRBD1
J: TRBJ1-2

CDR3: CASKVWGDGQPQHF
DNA: TGTGCCAGTAAAGTCTGGGGGGATGGTCAGCCCCAGCATTTT
V: TRBV19
size: once
D: NA
J: TRBJ1-5

CDR3: CSVVGGFLGLTEAFF
DNA: TGCAGCGTTGTGGGAGGGTTTTTGGGCCTGACTGAAGCTTTCTTT
V: TRBV29-1
size: few
D: NA
J: TRBJ1-1

CDR3: CAWGQGTTDTQYF
DNA: TGTGCCTGGGGTCAGGGTACCACAGATACGCAGTATTTT
V: TRBV30
size: NA
D: NA
J: TRBJ2-3

CDR3: CASSSKETQYF
DNA: TGCGCCAGCAGCTCCAAAGAGACCCAGTACTTC
V: TRBV5-1
size: once
D: NA
J: TRBJ2-5

CDR3: CASAHERGAAGTQYF
DNA: TGTGCCAGCGCCCATGAGCGGGGGGCCGCGGGTACGCAGTATTTT
V: TRBV28
size: NA
D: TRBD2
J: TRBJ2-3

CDR3: CASSRLGGAEKLFF
DNA: TGTGCCAGCAGCCGTCTAGGGGGCGCCGAAAAACTGTTTTTT
V: TRBV7-8
size: NA
D: TRBD1
J: TRBJ1-4

CDR3: CASSMTSGSFDTQYF
DNA: TGTGCCAGTAGTATGACTAGCGGGAGTTTTGACACGCAGTATTTT
V: TRBV19
size: few
D: TRBD2
J: TRBJ2-3

CDR3: CASSDLGGGRFQDEQYF
DNA: TGTGCCAGCAGTGATTTAGGAGGCGGGAGGTTCCAGGACGAGCAGTACTTC
V: TRBV2
size: few
D: TRBD2
J: TRBJ2-7

CDR3: CASSPPGQGSYEQYF
DNA: TGTGCCAGCTCACCACCGGGACAGGGCTCCTACGAGCAGTACTTC
V: TRBV18
size: NA
D: TRBD1
J: TRBJ2-7

CDR3: CASRVTGILSSYEQYF
DNA: TGTGCCAGCAGGGTTACAGGGATTCTGAGCTCCTACGAGCAGTACTTC
V: TRBV5-5
size: once
D: NA
J: TRBJ2-7

CDR3: CASSSGQLTGELFF
DNA: TGCGCCAGCAGCTCAGGACAGCTTACCGGGGAGCTGTTTTTT
V: TRBV5-1
size: many
D: NA
J: TRBJ2-2

CDR3: CASRIGTSGRVLFF
DNA: TGTGCCAGCAGAATAGGGACTAGCGGGAGGGTGCTGTTCTTC
V: TRBV7-9
size: few
D: TRBD2
J: TRBJ2-1

CDR3: CASLGGIDSSEQYF
DNA: TGTGCCAGCTTGGGGGGAATCGACTCTTCCGAGCAGTACTTC
V: TRBV6-1
size: NA
D: NA
J: TRBJ2-7

CDR3: CASSSGSHEGPQHF
DNA: TGTGCCAGCAGCAGCGGGTCGCACGAGGGGCCCCAGCATTTT
V: TRBV7-2
size: NA
D: NA
J: TRBJ1-5

CDR3: CASSLGSYEQYF
DNA: TGTGCCAGCAGTTTAGGTAGCTACGAGCAGTACTTC
V: TRBV28
size: NA
D: NA
J: TRBJ2-7

CDR3: CASGGARADTQYF
DNA: TGTGCCAGCGGGGGGGCTAGAGCAGATACGCAGTATTTT
V: TRBV2
size: NA
D: NA
J: TRBJ2-3

CDR3: CASSPSGGMNEQFF
DNA: TGTGCCAGCTCTCCTAGCGGGGGGATGAATGAACAGTTCTTC
V: TRBV18
size: NA
D: TRBD2
J: TRBJ2-1

CDR3: CASSSGPGREGENEQFF
DNA: TGTGCCAGCAGCTCCGGCCCTGGGCGGGAGGGGGAAAATGAGCAGTTCTTC
V: TRBV7-3
size: NA
D: TRBD2
J: TRBJ2-1

CDR3: CASGEILEPLHF
DNA: TGTGCCAGCGGAGAGATTTTAGAACCCCTCCACTTT
V: TRBV7-9
size: NA
D: NA
J: TRBJ1-6

CDR3: CASSDVGGETSDSYEQYF
DNA: TGTGCCAGCAGCGATGTGGGGGGAGAGACTAGCGACTCCTACGAGCAGTACTTC
V: TRBV5-5
size: NA
D: TRBD2
J: TRBJ2-7

CDR3: CATSGPKYNEQFF
DNA: TGTGCCACCAGCGGTCCTAAATACAATGAGCAGTTCTTC
V: TRBV6-5
size: NA
D: NA
J: TRBJ2-1

CDR3: CASSEGTVYEQYF
DNA: TGCGCCAGCAGCGAAGGGACAGTCTACGAGCAGTACTTC
V: TRBV5-1
size: NA
D: TRBD1
J: TRBJ2-7

CDR3: CASSYSSYNEQFF
DNA: TGTGCCAGCAGTTACAGCTCCTACAATGAGCAGTTCTTC
V: TRBV11-3
size: NA
D: NA
J: TRBJ2-1

CDR3: CASSEPQGRDTQYF
DNA: TGCGCCAGCAGTGAGCCCCAGGGGCGGGATACGCAGTATTTT
V: TRBV10-2
size: few
D: NA
J: TRBJ2-3

CDR3: CASSFLAGDPTDTQYF
DNA: TGCGCCAGCAGCTTCCTAGCGGGGGACCCCACAGATACGCAGTATTTT
V: TRBV5-1
size: NA
D: TRBD2
J: TRBJ2-3

CDR3: CSAPGTAQTQYF
DNA: TGCAGCGCCCCAGGGACAGCGCAGACCCAGTACTTC
V: TRBV29-1
size: NA
D: TRBD1
J: TRBJ2-5

CDR3: CASSQGLGTRGDTEAFF
DNA: TGCGCCAGCAGCCAGGGATTAGGAACTCGGGGGGACACTGAAGCTTTCTTT
V: TRBV4-3
size: few
D: NA
J: TRBJ1-1

CDR3: CASQILAGTTDTQYF
DNA: TGCGCCAGCCAGATCCTAGCGGGGACCACAGATACGCAGTATTTT
V: TRBV5-1
size: NA
D: TRBD2
J: TRBJ2-3

CDR3: CASSEPGLGETQYF
DNA: TGTGCCAGCAGTGAGCCGGGACTAGGTGAGACCCAGTACTTC
V: TRBV6-1
size: few
D: TRBD2
J: TRBJ2-5

CDR3: CASSEVAGADTQYF
DNA: TGTGCCAGCAGTGAGGTAGCGGGAGCAGATACGCAGTATTTT
V: TRBV2
size: NA
D: TRBD2
J: TRBJ2-3

CDR3: CASSLGGNSPLHF
DNA: TGTGCCAGCAGCTTAGGAGGAAACTCACCCCTCCACTTT
V: TRBV7-2
size: few
D: NA
J: TRBJ1-6